The clone carrying this T cell receptor beta chain was seen just once. Its antigen is unknown. This entry is derived from a study of ipilimumab plus nivolumab after autologous stem cell transplantation. Overall study context: The myeloma cohort included high-risk transplant-naive patients and patients relapsing within 3 years of a first autologous transplant. General study results and limits: The authors say TCR, Treg and microbiome findings warrant further study.

The protocol was immunoSEQ multiplex PCR, while the TCRdb copy is restricted to in-frame clones and leaves out a portion. In the table there are more than 9,000 clones, around two thirds of which are singletons. Germline assignment: CDR1 MNHNS and CDR2 SASEGT. The V gene end was trimmed by 1 base and the J gene end by 8 bases; junction bases not matched to a gene: 5. The CDR3 sequence is 14 residues long. Patients received nivolumab 3 mg/kg at weeks 1, 4, 7, 10, then fortnightly to week 26. The source material was PBMCs, sampled in a trial of ipilimumab plus nivolumab as post-transplant consolidation. The chain uses TRBV6-1 and TRBJ2-4, with 7 bases fitting TRBD1. This TCR was sampled from a female donor with multiple myeloma. The CDR3 loop is CASSEGGGLDIQYF. Here the CDR3 DNA reads TGTGCCAGCAGTGAAGGAGGGGGCTTGGACATTCAGTACTTC.